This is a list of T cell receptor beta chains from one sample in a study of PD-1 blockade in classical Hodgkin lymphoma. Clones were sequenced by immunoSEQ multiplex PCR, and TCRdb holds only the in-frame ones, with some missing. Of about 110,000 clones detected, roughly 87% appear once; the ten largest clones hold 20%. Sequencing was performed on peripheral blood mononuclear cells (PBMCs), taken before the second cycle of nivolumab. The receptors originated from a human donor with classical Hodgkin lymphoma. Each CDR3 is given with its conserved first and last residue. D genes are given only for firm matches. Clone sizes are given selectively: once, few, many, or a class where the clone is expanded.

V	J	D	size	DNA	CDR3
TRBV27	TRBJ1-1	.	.	TGTGCCAGCAGTTTAGGGCAGGCGAACACTGAAGCTTTCTTT	CASSLGQANTEAFF
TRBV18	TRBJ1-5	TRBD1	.	TGTGCCAGCTCCCTCGGGACAGGGGGGAGCAATCAGCCCCAGCATTTT	CASSLGTGGSNQPQHF
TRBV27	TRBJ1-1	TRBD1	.	TGTGCCACCCGACTGGACAGGGCTATGAACACTGAAGCTTTCTTT	CATRLDRAMNTEAFF
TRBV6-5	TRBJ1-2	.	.	TGTGCCAGCACCTGGGGGACATCTACTAACTATGGCTACACCTTC	CASTWGTSTNYGYTF
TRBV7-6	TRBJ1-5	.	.	TGTGCCAGCAGCCCCCGGGAGCATCAGCCCCAGCATTTT	CASSPREHQPQHF
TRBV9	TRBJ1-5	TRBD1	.	TGTGCCAGCAGCCCCGGGGACAGGTATTGGAATCAGCCCCAGCATTTT	CASSPGDRYWNQPQHF
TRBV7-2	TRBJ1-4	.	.	TGTGCCAGCAGCTTATCCTACCAGGGGAGTGAAAAACTGTTTTTT	CASSLSYQGSEKLFF
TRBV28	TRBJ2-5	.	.	TGTGCCAGCGCGTGGGTCCACCAAGAGACCCAGTACTTC	CASAWVHQETQYF
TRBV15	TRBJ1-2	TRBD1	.	TGTGCCACCAGCAGCACAGGGGGCGATGGCTACACCTTC	CATSSTGGDGYTF
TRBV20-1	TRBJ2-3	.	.	TGCAGTTCCGGGGTTGGGAGTACGCAGTATTTT	CSSGVGSTQYF
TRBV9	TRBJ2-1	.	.	TGTGCCAGCAGCGGGGACGGCAGCTCCTACAATGAGCAGTTCTTC	CASSGDGSSYNEQFF
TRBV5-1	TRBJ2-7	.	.	TGCGCCAGCAGCTTGGTACCTACGGGGTCCGAGCAGTACTTC	CASSLVPTGSEQYF
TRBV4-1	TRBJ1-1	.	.	TGCGCCAGCAGCCAAGCCCACGGGACCATGAACACTGAAGCTTTCTTT	CASSQAHGTMNTEAFF
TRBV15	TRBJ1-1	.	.	TGTGCCACCAGCAGAGACAGGTTTGAAGCTTTCTTT	CATSRDRFEAFF
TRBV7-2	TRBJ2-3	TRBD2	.	TGTGCCAGCAGCTTAGTTGCGACTAGCGTTGCAGATACGCAGTATTTT	CASSLVATSVADTQYF
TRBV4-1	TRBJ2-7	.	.	TGCGCCAGCAGCCCCACACCCGGGGCCTACGAGCAGTACTTC	CASSPTPGAYEQYF
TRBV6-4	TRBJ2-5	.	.	TGTGCCAGCAGTCAAAACTCAAAGCAAGAGACCCAGTACTTC	CASSQNSKQETQYF
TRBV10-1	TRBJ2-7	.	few	TGCGCCAGCAGTGAAACAGGGCGGGAGCAGTACTTC	CASSETGREQYF
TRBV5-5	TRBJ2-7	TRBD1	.	TGTGCCAGCAGCGTACCCGGGACAGGGGTCCCCTACGAGCAGTACTTC	CASSVPGTGVPYEQYF
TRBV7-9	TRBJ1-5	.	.	TGTGCCAGCAGCTTAACAGGCAATCAGCCCCAGCATTTT	CASSLTGNQPQHF
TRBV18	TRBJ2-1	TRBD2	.	TGTGCCAGCTCACTGACTAGCGGGAGTATGAATGAGCAGTTCTTC	CASSLTSGSMNEQFF
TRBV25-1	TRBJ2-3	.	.	TGTGCCAGCAGTCGAGCTGGGGCCCCAGATACGCAGTATTTT	CASSRAGAPDTQYF
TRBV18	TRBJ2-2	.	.	TGTGCCAGCTCACCACGGCAGGGGAACACCGGGGAGCTGTTTTTT	CASSPRQGNTGELFF
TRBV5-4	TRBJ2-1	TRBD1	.	TGTGCCAGCAGCTTACAGGGGTCTGGGGTCTACAATGAGCAGTTCTTC	CASSLQGSGVYNEQFF
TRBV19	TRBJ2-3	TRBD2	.	TGTGCCAGTAGTCCCTCCGCGGGAGGACCCGCAGATACGCAGTATTTT	CASSPSAGGPADTQYF
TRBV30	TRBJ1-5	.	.	TGTGCCTGGAGTGTACACGGGCCCCAGCATTTT	CAWSVHGPQHF
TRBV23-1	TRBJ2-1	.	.	TGCGCCAGCTCCTTTTCGGGAGCACCAAAAATTAATGAGCAGTTCTTC	CASSFSGAPKINEQFF
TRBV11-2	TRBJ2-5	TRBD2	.	TGTGCCAGCAGCTTCGGACTAGCGGGAGTAAGTCAAGAGACCCAGTACTTC	CASSFGLAGVSQETQYF
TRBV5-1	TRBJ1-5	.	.	TGCGCCAGCAGCTTGGGGGGACGCAATCAGCCCCAGCATTTT	CASSLGGRNQPQHF
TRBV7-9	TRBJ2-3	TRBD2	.	TGTGCCAGCAGCTTAGCTAGCGGGAGCACAGATACGCAGTATTTT	CASSLASGSTDTQYF
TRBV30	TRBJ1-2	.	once	TGTGCCTGGGCCAGATACTATGGCTACACCTTC	CAWARYYGYTF
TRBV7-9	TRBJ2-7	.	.	TGTGCCAGCAGCTTTGACAGGGCTTCGGGGGTCGAGCAGTACTTC	CASSFDRASGVEQYF
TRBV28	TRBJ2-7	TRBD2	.	TGTGCCAGCAGTTTTAGCGGGAGGCAGTACGAGCAGTACTTC	CASSFSGRQYEQYF
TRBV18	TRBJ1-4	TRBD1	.	TGTGCCAGCTCACCACCGGGACAGGCAGATGAAAAACTGTTTTTT	CASSPPGQADEKLFF
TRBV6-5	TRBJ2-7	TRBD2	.	TGTGCCAGCAGCCCCGGGACTAGCCTCGCCGAGCAGTACTTC	CASSPGTSLAEQYF
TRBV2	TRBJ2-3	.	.	TGTGCCAGCAAAAAAGTGGGGGTCACACTAGATACGCAGTATTTT	CASKKVGVTLDTQYF
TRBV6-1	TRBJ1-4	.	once	TGTGCCAGCCGGGCGAGTGCAACTAATGAAAAACTGTTTTTT	CASRASATNEKLFF
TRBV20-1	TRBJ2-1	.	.	TGCAGTGTTGGACTGGGGGGTGAGCAGTTCTTC	CSVGLGGEQFF
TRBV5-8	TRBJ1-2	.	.	TGTGCCAGCAGCTTGGGACATCGGGGCTACACCTTC	CASSLGHRGYTF
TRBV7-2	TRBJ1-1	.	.	TGTGCCAGCAGCCCCGGACGGGGAACGGGCACTGAAGCTTTCTTT	CASSPGRGTGTEAFF
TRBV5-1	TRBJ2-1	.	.	TGCGCCAGCAGCTTGCGGGAGAGGTACAATGAGCAGTTCTTC	CASSLRERYNEQFF
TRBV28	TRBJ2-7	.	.	TGTGCCAGCACAACGGGCTCCTACGAGCAGTACTTC	CASTTGSYEQYF
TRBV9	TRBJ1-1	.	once	TGTGCCAGCAGCGCCAGGCCGAATGCGAACACTGAAGCTTTCTTT	CASSARPNANTEAFF
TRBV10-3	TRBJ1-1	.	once	TGTGCCATCAGTGCCCTCTTTAGTCGGACGGGTGGGACTGAAGCTTTCTTT	CAISALFSRTGGTEAFF
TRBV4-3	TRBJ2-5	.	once	TGCGCCAGCAGCCAAGATTATGGACGGGAGACCCAGTACTTC	CASSQDYGRETQYF
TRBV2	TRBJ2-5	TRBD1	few	TGTGCCAGCAGTGAAGAGGACAGGATACAAGAGACCCAGTACTTC	CASSEEDRIQETQYF
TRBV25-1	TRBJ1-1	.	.	TGTGCCAGCAGTGAATCAGGTAGAGGGAACACTGAAGCTTTCTTT	CASSESGRGNTEAFF
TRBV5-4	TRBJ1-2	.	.	TGTGCCAGCAGCCCCGCCGGTCCCTCTAACTATGGCTACACCTTC	CASSPAGPSNYGYTF
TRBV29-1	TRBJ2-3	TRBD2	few	TGCAGCGTTGGGGGTAGCGGGAGCACAGATACGCAGTATTTT	CSVGGSGSTDTQYF
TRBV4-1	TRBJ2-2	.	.	TGCGCCAGCAGCCAGGAACCTTCGGGGGGGGAGCTGTTTTTT	CASSQEPSGGELFF
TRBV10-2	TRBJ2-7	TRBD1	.	TGCGCCAGCAGTGAGGGACAGGGCGGCTACGAGCAGTACTTC	CASSEGQGGYEQYF
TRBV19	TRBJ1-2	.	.	TGTGCCAGTAGTATTGGGCCGGCGGGGGCAGGCTCCGGCTACACCTTC	CASSIGPAGAGSGYTF
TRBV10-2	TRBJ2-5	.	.	TGCGCCAGCAGTGAAGACAGGGTAAGCGGGCAGTACTTC	CASSEDRVSGQYF
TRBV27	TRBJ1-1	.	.	TGTGCCAGCTCCTCGGGCATTGAAGCTTTCTTT	CASSSGIEAFF
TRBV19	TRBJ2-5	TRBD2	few	TGTGCCAGTAGTATGGGCGGGAGGATCCAAGAGACCCAGTACTTC	CASSMGGRIQETQYF
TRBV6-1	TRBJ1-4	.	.	TGTGCCAGCAGTGAAGTGTGGGAAAAACTGTTTTTT	CASSEVWEKLFF
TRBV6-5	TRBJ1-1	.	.	TGTGCCAGCAGTTACTCTGGCAGGAATACTGAAGCTTTCTTT	CASSYSGRNTEAFF